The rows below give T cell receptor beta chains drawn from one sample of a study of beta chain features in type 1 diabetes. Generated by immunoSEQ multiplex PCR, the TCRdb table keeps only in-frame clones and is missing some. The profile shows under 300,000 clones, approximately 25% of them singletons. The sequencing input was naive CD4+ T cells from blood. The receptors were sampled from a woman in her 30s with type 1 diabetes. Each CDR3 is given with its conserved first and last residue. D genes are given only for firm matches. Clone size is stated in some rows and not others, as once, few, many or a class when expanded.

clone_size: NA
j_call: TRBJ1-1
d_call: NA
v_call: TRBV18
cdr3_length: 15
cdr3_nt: TGTGCCAGCTCACCACGGCCGGGGGGAGACACTGAAGCTTTCTTT
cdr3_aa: CASSPRPGGDTEAFF

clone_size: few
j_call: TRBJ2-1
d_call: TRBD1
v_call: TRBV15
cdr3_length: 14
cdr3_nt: TGTGCCACCAGCAGGGGACAGGGCGACAATGAGCAGTTCTTC
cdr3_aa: CATSRGQGDNEQFF

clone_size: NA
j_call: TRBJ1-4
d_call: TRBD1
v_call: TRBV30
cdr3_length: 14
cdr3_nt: TGTGCCTGGAGCGCGACAGGGTCTGATGAAAAACTGTTTTTT
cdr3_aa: CAWSATGSDEKLFF

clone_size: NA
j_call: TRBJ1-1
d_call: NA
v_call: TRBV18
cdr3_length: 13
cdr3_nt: TGTGCCAGCCGAGGCAAGGGGGTCACTGAAGCTTTCTTT
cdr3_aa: CASRGKGVTEAFF

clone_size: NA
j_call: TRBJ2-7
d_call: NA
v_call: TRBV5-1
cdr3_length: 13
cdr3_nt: TGCGCCAGCAGCCCAGGGTTGAGCAACGAGCAGTACTTC
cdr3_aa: CASSPGLSNEQYF

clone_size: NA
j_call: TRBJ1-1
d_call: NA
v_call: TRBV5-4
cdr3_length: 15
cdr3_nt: TGTGCCAGCAGCTCCCCGGGGACTATGAACACTGAAGCTTTCTTT
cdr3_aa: CASSSPGTMNTEAFF

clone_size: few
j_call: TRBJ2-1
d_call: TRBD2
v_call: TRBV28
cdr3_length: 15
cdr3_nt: TGTGCCAGCACTAGTCCTAGCGGTTCCTACAATGAGCAGTTCTTC
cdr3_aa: CASTSPSGSYNEQFF

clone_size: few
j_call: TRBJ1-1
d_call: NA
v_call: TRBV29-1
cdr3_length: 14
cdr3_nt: TGCAGCGTTGAAGATCGGTCAGGGTACACTGAAGCTTTCTTT
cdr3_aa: CSVEDRSGYTEAFF

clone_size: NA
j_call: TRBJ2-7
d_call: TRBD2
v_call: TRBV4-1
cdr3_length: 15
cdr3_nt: TGCGCCAGCAGCCAATTGGGACTAGCCTCCTACGAGCAGTACTTC
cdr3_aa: CASSQLGLASYEQYF

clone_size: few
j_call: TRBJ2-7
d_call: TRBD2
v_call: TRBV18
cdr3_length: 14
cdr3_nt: TGTGCCAGCACACGGGACGGCCCGGGAGGCGAGCAGTACTTC
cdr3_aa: CASTRDGPGGEQYF

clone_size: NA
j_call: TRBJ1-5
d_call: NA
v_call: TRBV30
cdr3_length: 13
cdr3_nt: TGTGCCTGCGATCCGAGTGGCAATCAGCCCCAGCATTTT
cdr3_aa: CACDPSGNQPQHF

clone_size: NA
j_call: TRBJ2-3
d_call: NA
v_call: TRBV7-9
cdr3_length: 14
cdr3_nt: TGTGCCAGCAGCTTCGAGACAGTAGTAGATACGCAGTATTTT
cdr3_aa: CASSFETVVDTQYF

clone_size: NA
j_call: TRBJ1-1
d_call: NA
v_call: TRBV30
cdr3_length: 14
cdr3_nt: TGTGCCTGGAGCTCCGGGTTCCCGAACACTGAAGCTTTCTTT
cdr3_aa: CAWSSGFPNTEAFF

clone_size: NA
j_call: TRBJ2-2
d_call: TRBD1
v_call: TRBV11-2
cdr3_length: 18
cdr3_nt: TGTGCCAGCAGCTCGCCTGGCGCCCGGACAGGGGTCACCGGGGAGCTGTTTTTT
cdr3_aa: CASSSPGARTGVTGELFF

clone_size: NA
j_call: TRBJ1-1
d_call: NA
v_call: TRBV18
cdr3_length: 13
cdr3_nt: TGTGCCAGCTCACCACTGGAGGACACTGAAGCTTTCTTT
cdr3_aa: CASSPLEDTEAFF

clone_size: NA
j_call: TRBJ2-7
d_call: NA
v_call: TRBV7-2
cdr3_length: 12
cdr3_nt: TGTGCCAGCAGCTTAGACTTGAGCGAGCAGTACTTC
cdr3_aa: CASSLDLSEQYF

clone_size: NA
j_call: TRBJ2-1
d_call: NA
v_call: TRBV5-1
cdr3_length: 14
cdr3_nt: TGCGCCAGCAGCTTCGGACAGCGATACAATGAGCAGTTCTTC
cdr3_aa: CASSFGQRYNEQFF

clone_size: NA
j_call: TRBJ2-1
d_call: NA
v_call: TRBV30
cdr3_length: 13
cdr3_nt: TGTGCCTGGAGTGAAACCCCAGGGGCTAGGCAGTTCTTC
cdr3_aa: CAWSETPGARQFF

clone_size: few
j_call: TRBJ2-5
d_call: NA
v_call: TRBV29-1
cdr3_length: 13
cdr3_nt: TGCAGCTTAACCGGGACACTTAAGGAGACCCAGTACTTC
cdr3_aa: CSLTGTLKETQYF

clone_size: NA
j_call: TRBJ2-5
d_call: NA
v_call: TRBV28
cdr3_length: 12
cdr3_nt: TGTGCCAGCAGTGCATCGGGAGAGACCCAGTACTTC
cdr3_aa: CASSASGETQYF

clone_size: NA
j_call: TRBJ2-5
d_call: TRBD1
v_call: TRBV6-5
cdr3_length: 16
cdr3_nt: TGTGCCAGCAGTTACTCTGCGGACAGGGGGCGCAAGACCCAGTACTTC
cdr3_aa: CASSYSADRGRKTQYF

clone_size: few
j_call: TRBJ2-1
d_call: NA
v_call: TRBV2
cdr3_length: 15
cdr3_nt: TGTGCCAGCACTAAGGTACAGAGCTCCTACAATGAGCAGTTCTTC
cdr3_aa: CASTKVQSSYNEQFF

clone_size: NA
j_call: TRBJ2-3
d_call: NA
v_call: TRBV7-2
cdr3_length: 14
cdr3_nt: TGTGCCAGCAGTTACGGACTCAGCACAGATACGCAGTATTTT
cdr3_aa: CASSYGLSTDTQYF

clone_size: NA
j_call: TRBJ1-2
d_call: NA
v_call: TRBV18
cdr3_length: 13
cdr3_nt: TGTGCCAGCTCACCACCGAACAGTTATGGCTACACCTTC
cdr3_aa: CASSPPNSYGYTF

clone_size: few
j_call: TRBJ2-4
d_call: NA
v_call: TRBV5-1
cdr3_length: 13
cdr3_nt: TGCGCCAGCCGAGATCTAGCCAAAAACATTCAGTACTTC
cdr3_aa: CASRDLAKNIQYF

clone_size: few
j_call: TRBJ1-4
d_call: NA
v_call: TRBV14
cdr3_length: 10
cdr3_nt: TGTGCCAGCAGAACGGGAAAACTGTTTTTT
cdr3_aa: CASRTGKLFF

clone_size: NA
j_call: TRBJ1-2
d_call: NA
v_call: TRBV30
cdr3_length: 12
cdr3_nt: TGTGCCTGGAGTGTACTTGACTATGGCTACACCTTC
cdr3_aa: CAWSVLDYGYTF

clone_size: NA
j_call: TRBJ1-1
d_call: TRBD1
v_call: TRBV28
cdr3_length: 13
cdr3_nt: TGTGCCAGCAGGTTAACAGGGGGCCCTGAAGCTTTCTTT
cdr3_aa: CASRLTGGPEAFF

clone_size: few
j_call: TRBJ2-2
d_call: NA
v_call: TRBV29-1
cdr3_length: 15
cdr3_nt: TGCAGCGCCCCTCTAGCGAACCCGAACACCGGGGAGCTGTTTTTT
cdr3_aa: CSAPLANPNTGELFF

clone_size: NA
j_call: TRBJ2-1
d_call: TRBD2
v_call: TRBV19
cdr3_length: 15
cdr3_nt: TGTGCCAGTAGTACCAGCGGGAGCTCCTACAATGAGCAGTTCTTC
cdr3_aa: CASSTSGSSYNEQFF

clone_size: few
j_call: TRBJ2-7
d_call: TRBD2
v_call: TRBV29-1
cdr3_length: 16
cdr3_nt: TGCAGCGTTGGCGGTGTTAGCGGGATCTTCTCCTACGAGCAGTACTTC
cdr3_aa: CSVGGVSGIFSYEQYF

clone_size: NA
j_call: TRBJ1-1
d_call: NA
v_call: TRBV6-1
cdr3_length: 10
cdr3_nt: TGTGCGGGAGGGGTCGGTGAAGCTTTCTTT
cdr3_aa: CAGGVGEAFF

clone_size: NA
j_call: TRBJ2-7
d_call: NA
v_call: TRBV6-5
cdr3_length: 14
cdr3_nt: TGTGCCAGCAGACAACTAGCCACCACCTACGAGCAGTACTTC
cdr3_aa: CASRQLATTYEQYF

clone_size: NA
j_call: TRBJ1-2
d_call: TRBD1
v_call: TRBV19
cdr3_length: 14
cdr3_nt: TGTGCCAGTAGTTCAGGGGGCGGTGGCTATGGCTACACCTTC
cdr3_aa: CASSSGGGGYGYTF

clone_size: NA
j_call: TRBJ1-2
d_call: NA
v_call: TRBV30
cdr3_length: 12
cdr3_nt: TGTGCCTGGACGTGGGGGCCAGGTGGCTACACCTTC
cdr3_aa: CAWTWGPGGYTF

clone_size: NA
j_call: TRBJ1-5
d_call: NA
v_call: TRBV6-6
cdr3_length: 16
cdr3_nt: TGTGCCAGCAGTCATCGTCGTCGACAGGCGGGTCAGCCCCAGCATTTT
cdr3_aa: CASSHRRRQAGQPQHF

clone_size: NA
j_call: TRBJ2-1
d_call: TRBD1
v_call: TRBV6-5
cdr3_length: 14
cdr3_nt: TGTGCCAGCTCGGGACAGGGAAGTTACAATGAGCAGTTCTTC
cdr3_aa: CASSGQGSYNEQFF

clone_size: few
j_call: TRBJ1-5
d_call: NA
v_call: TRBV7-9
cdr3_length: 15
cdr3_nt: TGTGCCAGCAGCCCAACAGGGTCGGGTAATCAGCCCCAGCATTTT
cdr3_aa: CASSPTGSGNQPQHF

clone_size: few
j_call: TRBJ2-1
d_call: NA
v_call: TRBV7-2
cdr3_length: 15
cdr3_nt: TGTGCCAGCAGCTTAGGAGTCGGACTTTCCAATGAGCAGTTCTTC
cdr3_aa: CASSLGVGLSNEQFF

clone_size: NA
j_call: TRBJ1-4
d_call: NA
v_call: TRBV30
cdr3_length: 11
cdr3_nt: TGTGGGCATTCCTTTAATGAAAAACTGTTTTTT
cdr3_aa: CGHSFNEKLFF

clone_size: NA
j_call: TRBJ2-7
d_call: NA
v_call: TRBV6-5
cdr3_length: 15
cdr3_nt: TGTGCCAGCAGTTACTCGACCTTTAGCGGCTACGAGCAGTACTTC
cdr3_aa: CASSYSTFSGYEQYF

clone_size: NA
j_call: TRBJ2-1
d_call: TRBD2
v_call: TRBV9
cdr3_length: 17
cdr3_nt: TGTGCCAGCAGCGTCCGAGGGGCGGGAGACTTATACAATGAGCAGTTCTTC
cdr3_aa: CASSVRGAGDLYNEQFF

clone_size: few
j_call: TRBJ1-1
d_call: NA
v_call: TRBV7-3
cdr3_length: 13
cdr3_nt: TGTGCCAGCAGCTTAGTCGCGGAAGACGAAGCTTTCTTT
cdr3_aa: CASSLVAEDEAFF

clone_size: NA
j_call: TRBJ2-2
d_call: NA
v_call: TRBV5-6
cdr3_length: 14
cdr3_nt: TGTGCCAGCAGCTTGGCCCGTTTCACCGGGGAGCTGTTTTTT
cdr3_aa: CASSLARFTGELFF

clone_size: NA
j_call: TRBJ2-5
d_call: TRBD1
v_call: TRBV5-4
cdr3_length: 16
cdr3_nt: TGTGCCAGCAGCGAAGACAGGGGGGTCGGTGGGAGGACCCAGTACTTC
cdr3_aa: CASSEDRGVGGRTQYF